Shown below are 17 T cell receptor beta chains from a single sample sequenced in a study of T cell responses to AZD1222 COVID-19 vaccine. Measured with immunoSEQ multiplex PCR; TCRdb has only the in-frame clones, and not every one. The table shows around 91,000 clones, with roughly 92% occurring only once. The starting material was peripheral blood, obtained 28 days after the second AZD1222 dose. The receptors were sampled from an adult who received the AZD1222 COVID-19 vaccine.

The chain couples TRBV18 to TRBJ2-4; D may be TRBD1 or TRBD2 (5 bases each). Germline CDR1 KGHSH, CDR2 LQKENI. The CDR3 totals 17 residues. V lost 3 bases and J 4 bases, leaving 19 bases between the germline ends. Written as DNA, the CDR3 is TGTGCCAGCTCACCTTTCCCCTCCGGGACCCATAAAAACATTCAGTACTTC. Translated: CASSPFPSGTHKNIQYF.

This chain links TRBV28 with TRBJ2-5; D call uncertain. In germline, CDR1 is MDHEN, CDR2 SYDVKM. The length of the CDR3 is 12 residues. V dropped 1 base and J dropped 1 base, with 1 base sitting between them. CDR3 nucleotides: TGTGCCAGCAGTTTATCCCAAGAGACCCAGTACTTC. Protein sequence: CASSLSQETQYF.

The chain uses TRBV20-1 and TRBJ2-1, with TRBD2 matching over 8 bases. Germline CDR1 and CDR2: DFQATT and SNEGSKA (reference sequence). After removal of 3 bases from V and 3 bases from J, the junction contained 7 bases not matched to a gene. This CDR3 spans 15 amino acids. CDR3 sequence reads: CSASQSGSVYNEQFF. The CDR3 DNA is TGCAGTGCTAGTCAAAGCGGGAGCGTCTACAATGAGCAGTTCTTC.

This sequence joins TRBV5-1 and TRBJ1-1, with D possibly TRBD1 on 5 matching bases. Per germline, CDR1 SGHRS and CDR2 YFSETQ. There are 14 residues in the CDR3. The V and J ends lost 1 base and 4 bases respectively, with 11 bases between them. CDR3: CASSLQGEITEAFF. The CDR3, as DNA: TGCGCCAGCAGCTTGCAAGGGGAGATCACTGAAGCTTTCTTT.

This clone occurred once. A junction boundary mismatches the germline segment, possibly from a read error. The chain joins TRBV27 to TRBJ2-7; TRBD2 might be the D (6 bases). There are 13 residues in the CDR3. CDR1 MNHEY and CDR2 SMNVEV come from the germline V gene (reference sequence). The CDR3 nucleotides are TGTGCCAGCAGTATGGAATCCGGGACTCCGAGGGACTTC. This gives the protein CASSMESGTPRDF.

The chain links TRBV28 to TRBJ2-7; 9 bases are a match to TRBD1. The CDR3 spans 15 residues. After removal of 5 bases from V and 5 bases from J, the junction contained 10 bases not matched to a gene. CDR1 and CDR2 (germline): MDHEN, SYDVKM. The CDR3 region is CASSAQGQGYDEQYF. For the CDR3, the DNA is TGTGCCAGCAGTGCTCAAGGACAGGGGTACGACGAGCAGTACTTC.

With regard to this clone: Other DNA sequences in this sample translate to the same CDR3. The chain couples TRBV28 to TRBJ1-3; D is perhaps TRBD1 (5 bases). The germline V gene encodes CDR1 MDHEN and CDR2 SYDVKM. V dropped 5 bases and J dropped 2 bases, with 10 bases sitting between them. This CDR3 region has 14 residues. This CDR3 is CASSPQGAGNTIYF. DNA for the CDR3: TGTGCCAGCAGTCCTCAGGGAGCTGGAAACACCATATATTTT.

The chain employs TRBV5-5 and TRBJ2-1; D remains ambiguous. The CDR3 has 15 amino acids. Looked up from germline, CDR1 is SGHKS and CDR2 is YYEKEE (reference sequence). Trimming took off 4 bases at V and 6 bases at J, with 17 bases between the two ends. CDR3 nucleotides: TGTGCCAGCAGCCTGACGGGTAAGGCTGCCAATGAGCAGTTCTTC. It codes for CASSLTGKAANEQFF.

V usage is TRBV28 and J usage is TRBJ2-1; 8 nucleotides line up with TRBD1. The CDR3 runs 14 residues. V lost 8 bases, J lost 5 bases, and 8 bases stayed unmatched. Germline assignment: CDR1 MDHEN and CDR2 SYDVKM. CDR3 coding DNA: TGTGCCAGCTTCTCGCAGGGGGCCAACAATGAGCAGTTCTTC. As protein: CASFSQGANNEQFF.

The rearrangement joins TRBV28 to TRBJ1-3; D is uncertain. Trimming took off 3 bases at V and 1 base at J, with 13 bases between the two ends. CDR3 length: 16 residues. Germline V CDR1 and CDR2: MDHEN, SYDVKM. The CDR3 here is CASSLRRAGSGNTIYF. The CDR3 region has the DNA TGTGCCAGCAGTTTGCGGCGGGCAGGATCTGGAAACACCATATATTTT. Using reference TRBV28 and TRBJ1-3 for the parts outside the CDR3, the full variable domain is DVKVTQSSRYLVKRTGEKVFLECVQDMDHENMFWYRQDPGLGLRLIYFSYDVKMKEKGDIPEGYSVSREKKERFSLILESASTNQTSMYLCASSLRRAGSGNTIYFGEGSWLTVV.

This chain links TRBV6-5 with TRBJ2-2, with TRBD2 as a possible D gene (7 bases). V was trimmed by 5 bases and J by 7 bases, leaving 14 bases between them. From germline, CDR1 is MNHEY and CDR2 SVGAGI. There are 14 residues in the CDR3. The CDR3 nucleotides are TGTGCCAGCAGTCAAACAGGGAGGGTCGGGGAGCTGTTTTTT. It yields the protein CASSQTGRVGELFF.

The J gene is TRBJ2-5, the V gene TRBV24-1, with TRBD2 identical over 7 bases. This CDR3 is 13 amino acids long. Germline V CDR1 and CDR2: KGHDR, SFDVKD. Trimming cost V 5 bases and J 4 bases; bases outside gene matches: 3. CDR3 coding DNA: TGTGCCACCAGTGCGGGGAGGGGAGAGACCCAGTACTTC. Translation: CATSAGRGETQYF.

V usage is TRBV7-8 and J usage is TRBJ1-5; weak D call: TRBD1 (5 bases). V gave up 5 bases and J gave up 1 base, with 6 bases separating them. This CDR3 contains 13 residues. Looked up from germline, CDR1 is SGHVS and CDR2 is FQNEAQ. The DNA of the CDR3 is TGTGCCAGCAGCCGGGACAGCAATCAGCCCCAGCATTTT. It translates to CASSRDSNQPQHF. The full variable domain, rest sourced from reference TRBV7-8 and TRBJ1-5, is GAGVSQSPRYKVAKRGQDVALRCDPISGHVSLFWYQQALGQGPEFLTYFQNEAQLDKSGLPSDRFFAERPEGSVSTLKIQRTQQEDSAVYLCASSRDSNQPQHFGDGTRLSIL.

The rearrangement links TRBV9 to TRBJ1-2; 9 bases match TRBD1. This CDR3 region has 16 residues. With V trimmed by 3 bases and J by 4 bases, 10 bases remained unmatched. CDR1 is SGDLS, CDR2 YYNGEE, per germline. The DNA for the CDR3 is TGTGCCAGCAGCGCCAAATCACAGGGGGCCGGCTATGGCTACACCTTC. Amino acids: CASSAKSQGAGYGYTF.

The J gene is TRBJ1-2, the V gene TRBV4-1; TRBD1 might be the D (5 bases). Germline values: CDR1 MGHRA, CDR2 YSYEKL. The CDR3 sequence is 13 residues long. Trimming took 10 bases from V and 4 from J, leaving 16 bases between them. The CDR3 nucleotides read TGCGCCACCTCGGGGATCGGGGGCTATGGCTACACCTTC. This codes for CATSGIGGYGYTF.

V gene TRBV19 combines with J gene TRBJ2-2; TRBD1 is a possible D gene (5 bases). This CDR3 has 15 amino acids. CDR1 and CDR2 (germline): LNHDA, SQIVND (reference sequence). Trimming stripped 1 base from V and 7 bases from J, with 13 bases between. In nucleotides, the CDR3 is TGTGCCAGTAGTATAGGACGGCAGGGCTACGGGGAGCTGTTTTTT. Amino acids: CASSIGRQGYGELFF.

This chain connects TRBV3-1 (or the pseudogene TRBV3-2) to TRBJ2-2; D ambiguous. Germline values: CDR1 LGHDT, CDR2 YNNKEL (reference sequence). The V end lost 3 bases, the J end lost 3 bases, and 8 bases lay between the germline ends. The CDR3 is made up of 14 amino acids. The chain's CDR3 is CASSQSVYTGELFF. In DNA, the CDR3 is TGTGCCAGCAGCCAGTCCGTATACACCGGGGAGCTGTTTTTT.